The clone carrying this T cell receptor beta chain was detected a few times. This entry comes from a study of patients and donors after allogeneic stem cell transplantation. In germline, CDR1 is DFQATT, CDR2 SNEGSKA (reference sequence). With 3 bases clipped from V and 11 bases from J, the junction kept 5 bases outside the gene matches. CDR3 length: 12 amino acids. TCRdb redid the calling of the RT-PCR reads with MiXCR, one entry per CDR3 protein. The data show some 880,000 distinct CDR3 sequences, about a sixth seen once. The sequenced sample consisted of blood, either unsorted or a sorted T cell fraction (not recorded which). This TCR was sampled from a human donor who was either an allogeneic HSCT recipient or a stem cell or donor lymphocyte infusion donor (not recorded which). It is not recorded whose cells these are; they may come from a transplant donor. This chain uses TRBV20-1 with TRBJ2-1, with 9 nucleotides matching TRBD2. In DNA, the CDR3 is TGCAGTGCTAGCCGGGGACTAGCCAAGCAGTTCTTC. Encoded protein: CSASRGLAKQFF.